This T cell receptor beta chain was profiled in a study of tumor-infiltrating lymphocytes in oesophageal squamous cell carcinoma. MiXCR was run by TCRdb on the PCR reads, yielding one entry per CDR3 protein. The sample has around 22,000 distinct CDR3 sequences; about 35% are singletons. Germline-derived CDR1 and CDR2 are ENHRY and SYGVKD. Trimming took 3 bases from V and 5 from J, leaving 10 bases between them. The CDR3 runs to 13 residues. Only a few counts were recorded for this clonotype. The sequenced material came from esophageal tumor tissue. The receptor was derived from a female donor with esophageal squamous cell carcinoma. The gene calls are TRBV10-3 and TRBJ2-5; a weak D match, TRBD2 (7 bases). CDR3 loop: CAISDRGAETQYF. The CDR3 coding sequence is TGTGCCATCAGTGATCGGGGGGCTGAGACCCAGTACTTC.